This T cell receptor (beta chain) was recovered during a study of post-analysis software for immune sequencing data. The overall study: Disease courses included relapsing-remitting, secondary progressive and progressive-relapsing multiple sclerosis. Study outcomes and limitations: In multiple sclerosis, normalized Chao1 diversity was significantly below that of controls. F measure showed strong co-clustering of same-batch samples. Patients carried roughly 5 TRBV segments more frequently than controls did, and TRBV5-6, TRBV5-1 and TRBV20-1 were among them.

Germline assignment: CDR1 SQVTM and CDR2 ANQGSEA. This CDR3 is built from 11 residues. V was clipped by 4 bases and J by 6 bases; unmatched bases: 2. Comments on this clonotype: Its antigen remains unknown.

Every TCR beta cDNA library bore unique molecular identifiers. Each batch of roughly 0.95 to 10 million T cells produced hundreds of thousands of cDNA molecules. One entry per CDR3 protein results from TCRdb running MiXCR on the PCR reads. Here the sample spans about 540,000 distinct CDR3 sequences, around 31% being singletons. The sequence was collected from a girl aged 2 to 17 with multiple sclerosis. This chain joins TRBV29-1 and TRBJ2-5; 7 nucleotides line up with TRBD1. Material: blood. CDR3 nucleotides: TGCAGCGTTGGGGACAGCCAGACCCAGTACTTC. The encoded protein is CSVGDSQTQYF.